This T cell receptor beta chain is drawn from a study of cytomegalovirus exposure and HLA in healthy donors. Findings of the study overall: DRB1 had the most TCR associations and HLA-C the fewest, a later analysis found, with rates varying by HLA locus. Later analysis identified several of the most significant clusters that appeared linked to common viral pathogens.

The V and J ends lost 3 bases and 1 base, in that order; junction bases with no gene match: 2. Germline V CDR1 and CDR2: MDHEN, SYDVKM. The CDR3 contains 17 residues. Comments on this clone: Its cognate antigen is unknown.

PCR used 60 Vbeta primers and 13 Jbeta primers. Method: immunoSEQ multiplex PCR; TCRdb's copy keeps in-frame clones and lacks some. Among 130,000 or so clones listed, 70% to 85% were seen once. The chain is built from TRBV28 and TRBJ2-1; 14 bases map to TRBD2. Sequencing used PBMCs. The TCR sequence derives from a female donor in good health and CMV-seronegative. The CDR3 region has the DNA TGTGCCAGCAGTTTGACTAGCGGGAGGGTTTCCTACAATGAGCAGTTCTTC. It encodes CASSLTSGRVSYNEQFF.